The source of this T cell receptor (beta chain) is a study of T cell responses to AZD1222 COVID-19 vaccine. The wider study: Second-dose timings of about 4 or about 12 weeks were pooled. Study observations and caveats: Spike-specific TCR breadth and depth were elevated following two AZD1222 doses. Baseline serology detected seropositivity in only 6 or 7 AZD1222 recipients.

Sequenced by immunoSEQ multiplex PCR; TCRdb stores in-frame clones only, minus some. The profile shows under 150,000 clones, about 93% of them singletons. This CDR3 has 14 residues. Germline V gene data show CDR1 as ENHRY and CDR2 as SYGVKD. V dropped 7 bases and J dropped 5; count of bases not matched to a gene: 3. A word on this clone: What it binds is unknown.

The receptor was derived from an adult in good health. Sample: peripheral blood, taken on day 0 of AZD1222 vaccination. The chain has TRBV10-3 and TRBJ2-1; TRBD2 matches at 12 bases. CDR3 sequence (DNA): TGTGCCATCAAGAGGACTAGCGGGGACAATGAGCAGTTCTTC. It yields the protein CAIKRTSGDNEQFF.